Each of the 16 T cell receptor beta chains below was sequenced from the same sample in a study of blood T cell repertoires in COVID-19. Libraries were prepared by immunoSEQ multiplex PCR; TCRdb keeps only in-frame clonotypes and omits some of them. The table records 100,000 to 150,000 clones, over 60% of them present only once. Sequencing input: peripheral blood. Every receptor here comes from a woman in her 70s with acute or convalescent COVID-19.

The chain employs TRBV27 and TRBJ2-1; TRBD2 aligns across 7 bases. CDR3 length: 15 residues. Germline assignment: CDR1 MNHEY and CDR2 SMNVEV (reference sequence). The trim removed 6 bases at V and 12 bases at J, leaving 17 bases unmatched. DNA for the CDR3: TGTGCCAGCAGCCCCCGGGGGGAGCGTGAGGCTATGCAGTTCTTC. It codes for CASSPRGEREAMQFF.

The genes are TRBV11-2 and TRBJ2-1; D might be TRBD2 (6 bases). CDR1 is SGHAT and CDR2 is FQNNGV in the germline V gene. The CDR3 extends over 14 amino acids. The germline V and J ends were trimmed by 8 bases and 3 bases, with 14 bases remaining between them. This CDR3 reads CASVREQLYNEQFF. CDR3 bases: TGTGCCAGCGTCCGGGAGCAACTCTACAATGAGCAGTTCTTC.

This rearrangement joins TRBV6-6 to TRBJ2-5, with 8 positions matching TRBD2. The CDR3 contains 16 residues. Trimming at V came to 5 bases and at J to 0 bases, leaving 8 bases not matched to a gene. The germline V gene has CDR1 MNHNY and CDR2 SVGAGI (reference sequence). For the CDR3, the DNA is TGTGCCAGCAGTCCCTCTAGCGGGCGTTACCAAGAGACCCAGTACTTC. This sequence encodes CASSPSSGRYQETQYF.

V and J are TRBV12-3 or TRBV12-4 and TRBJ1-5; D gene ambiguous. Trimming shortened V by 6 bases and J by 11 bases, and 14 bases separated the two germline ends. The CDR3 extends over 12 amino acids. The CDR3 DNA reads as TGTGCCAGCAGCCGTCAATCGGAGACCCAGCATTTT. Translating it yields CASSRQSETQHF.

This chain links TRBV19 with TRBJ2-2; a weak D match, TRBD2 (6 bases). CDR3 length equals 16 residues. The germline gives CDR1 LNHDA, CDR2 SQIVND (reference sequence). Trimming pared 7 bases from V and 3 bases from J, leaving 18 bases between. The chain's CDR3 is CASTLQLGGYTGELFF. CDR3 bases: TGTGCCAGTACCCTCCAACTGGGGGGATACACCGGGGAGCTGTTTTTT.

This clone has just a few counts. The V call is TRBV15, the J call TRBJ2-7; a weak D match, TRBD2 (5 bases). This CDR3 has 14 residues. The germline CDR1 and CDR2 sequences are LNHNV and YYDKDF (reference sequence). V lost 0 bases and J lost 2, with 8 bases in between. The chain's CDR3 is CATSREGGPYEQYF. CDR3 in DNA: TGTGCCACCAGCAGAGAGGGCGGGCCCTACGAGCAGTACTTC.

This clone was counted only a few times. This chain connects TRBV9 to TRBJ1-6; D is possibly TRBD1 (6 bases). Germline CDR1 and CDR2: SGDLS and YYNGEE. There are 15 residues in the CDR3. V lost 4 bases and J lost 7, with 15 bases in between. Here the CDR3 DNA reads TGTGCCAGCAGCCCAACAGGGATTTCGAATTCACCCCTCCACTTT. Encoded protein: CASSPTGISNSPLHF.

The rearrangement joins TRBV15 to TRBJ1-5; TRBD1 aligns across 7 bases. The CDR3 sequence is 15 residues long. J gave up 3 bases and V 3 bases, and 5 bases lay outside the gene matches. Germline-derived CDR1 and CDR2 are LNHNV and YYDKDF (reference sequence). The CDR3 region is CATSRETGTNQPQHF. CDR3 coding DNA: TGTGCCACCAGCAGGGAGACAGGGACCAATCAGCCCCAGCATTTT.

The J gene is TRBJ1-2, the V gene TRBV7-2; weak D call: TRBD1 (6 bases). The CDR3 is 14 amino acids. Germline CDR1 is SGHTA and CDR2 is FQGNSA. Trimming removed 5 bases from V and 5 bases from J, with 15 bases in between. CDR3 coding DNA: TGTGCCAGCAGCAGCTCGCAGGGGCGGTATGGCTACACCTTC. This codes for CASSSSQGRYGYTF.

CDR3 protein: CASRVTGAGELFF. The CDR3 nucleotides are TGTGCCAGTAGAGTCACGGGAGCCGGGGAGCTGTTTTTT. V gene TRBV19 combines with J gene TRBJ2-2; D may be TRBD2 (6 bases). From germline, CDR1 is LNHDA and CDR2 SQIVND (reference sequence). CDR3 length: 13 amino acids. Trimming removed 6 bases at V and 6 bases at J, with 11 bases between.

V gene TRBV7-2 combines with J gene TRBJ1-5; 10 nucleotides line up with TRBD1. Germline CDR1 is SGHTA and CDR2 is FQGNSA. This CDR3 is 15 amino acids long. V trimming: 0 bases; J trimming: 7 bases; junction bases outside the gene matches: 3. CDR3 region: CASSLAGQGGQPQHF. In nucleotides, the CDR3 is TGTGCCAGCAGCTTAGCCGGACAGGGGGGACAGCCCCAGCATTTT.

Remarks on this clone: One junction end does not reproduce the germline sequence, and a read error may be involved. The gene calls are TRBV4-1 and TRBJ2-1, with 13 bases identical to TRBD2. This CDR3 contains 17 residues. The germline CDR1 and CDR2 sequences are MGHRA and YSYEKL. The CDR3, as DNA: TGCGCCAGCAGCAAAGAAAGACTAGCGGGAGGCCGTGGTGAGCAGTTCTTC. It translates to CASSKERLAGGRGEQFF.

The chain couples TRBV9 to TRBJ2-2, with 8 bases identical to TRBD2. CDR1 and CDR2 (germline): SGDLS, YYNGEE. The CDR3 covers 16 residues. V gave up 0 bases and J gave up 4 bases; unmatched junction bases: 5. The DNA for the CDR3 is TGTGCCAGCAGCGTAGCCCTAGCGGGTTCCACCGGGGAGCTGTTTTTT. It yields the protein CASSVALAGSTGELFF.

This clone has only a few counts. The rearrangement links TRBV5-4 to TRBJ1-2; 8 bases fit TRBD1. Germline assignment: CDR1 SGHNT and CDR2 YYREEE (reference sequence). The CDR3 is 14 residues long. V lost 3 bases to trimming and J lost 4 bases; unmatched junction nucleotides: 5. CDR3 in DNA: TGTGCCAGCAGCTCGGACAGGGCGGTCTATGGCTACACCTTC. It encodes CASSSDRAVYGYTF.

The chain carries TRBV3-1 (or the pseudogene TRBV3-2) and TRBJ1-5; 8 bases align to TRBD1. Germline V gene data show CDR1 as LGHDT and CDR2 as YNNKEL (reference sequence). V dropped 1 base and J dropped 7; count of bases not matched to a gene: 0. The CDR3 is 13 amino acids. CDR3 nucleotide sequence: TGTGCCAGCAGCCAAGGACAGGGGCAGCCCCAGCATTTT. Its protein is CASSQGQGQPQHF.

J is TRBJ2-2 and V is TRBV5-1; TRBD2 agrees at 9 bases. Germline values: CDR1 SGHRS, CDR2 YFSETQ. The junction had 2 bases not matched to a gene; V was cut back by 0 bases and J by 2 bases. This CDR3 is built from 16 residues. CDR3 sequence: CASSLGLAVNTGELFF. In nucleotides, the CDR3 is TGCGCCAGCAGCTTGGGACTAGCGGTTAACACCGGGGAGCTGTTTTTT.